This T cell receptor (beta chain) derives from a study of blood T cell repertoires in COVID-19. Background on the study: There were acute and convalescent COVID-19 samples, and they came from the United States, Italy and Spain. The analysed material was cDNA or gDNA that came from T cells, B-cell-depleted T cells, or PBMCs.

In the authors' workflow: Amplification of reference gene primers provided the estimated nucleated cell counts. TCRdb's copy holds only in-frame clones and misses some; the assay was immunoSEQ multiplex PCR. V and J calls plus clone size are reproduced from that table; the DNA served to infer D and trimming. The sample has under 150,000 clones, 60% to 80% seen once. Sequenced: peripheral blood. This TCR was sampled from a man aged 50 to 59 with active or convalescent COVID-19.

The CDR3 DNA sequence: TGTGCCGTAGCGGGGGATCACTCCTACAATGAGCAGTTCTTC. It encodes CAVAGDHSYNEQFF. The chain links TRBV12-5 to TRBJ2-1, with TRBD2 identical over 9 bases. The CDR3 has 14 amino acids. Germline V gene data show CDR1 as LGHNT and CDR2 as FRNRAP.